One sample yielded the 13 T cell receptor beta chains listed below, sequenced in a study of blood T cell repertoires in COVID-19. Profiling relied on immunoSEQ multiplex PCR, and the TCRdb table lists in-frame clones only, not all of them. The sample includes about 220,000 clones, about 86% of them seen just once. The specimen sequenced was peripheral blood. These receptors were obtained from a woman aged 50 to 60 with acute or convalescent COVID-19.

V and J are TRBV3-1 (or the pseudogene TRBV3-2) and TRBJ2-3; 16 bases line up with TRBD2. Unmatched junction bases numbered 7, after V lost 3 bases and J lost 4 bases. The V gene's germline CDR1 is LGHDT and CDR2 YNNKEL (reference sequence). This CDR3 contains 18 residues. The CDR3 reads CASSHGTSGRGISDTQYF. The CDR3 coding sequence is TGTGCCAGCAGCCACGGGACTAGCGGGAGGGGGATCTCAGATACGCAGTATTTT.

The chain combines TRBV4-1 with TRBJ2-1, with TRBD2 identical over 8 bases. V trimming: 4 bases; J trimming: 2 bases; junction bases outside the gene matches: 10. CDR1 and CDR2 from the germline V gene are MGHRA and YSYEKL. This CDR3 spans 17 amino acids. The chain's CDR3 is CASSLGGAGGTYNEQFF. The CDR3, as DNA: TGCGCCAGCAGCCTCGGGGGGGCAGGAGGGACCTACAATGAGCAGTTCTTC.

This clone turned up a few times. The chain has TRBV2 and TRBJ2-1, with 12 bases matching TRBD2. J was trimmed by 0 bases and V by 6 bases; bases with no gene match: 15. The germline V gene has CDR1 SNHLY and CDR2 FYNNEI. This CDR3 has 20 residues. CDR3 nucleotides: TGTGCCAGCAGAGGGGGAGTGACTAGCGGGAGAGGGGGCTCCTACAATGAGCAGTTCTTC. Its protein product is CASRGGVTSGRGGSYNEQFF.

The chain uses TRBV18 and TRBJ1-2, with 9 bases aligning to TRBD1. Trimming cost V 0 bases and J 7 bases; bases outside gene matches: 12. The CDR3 runs 17 residues. Germline V gives CDR1 KGHSH, CDR2 LQKENI. The CDR3 sequence is CASSPPNTDRGWGGYTF. In DNA form, the CDR3 reads TGTGCCAGCTCACCACCCAATACGGACAGGGGATGGGGTGGCTACACCTTC.

The chain combines TRBV2 with TRBJ1-4; 12 bases map to TRBD1. The CDR3 is made up of 18 amino acids. Losses at the gene ends were 2 bases for V and 0 bases for J; bases not matched to a gene: 4. Looked up from germline, CDR1 is SNHLY and CDR2 is FYNNEI. CDR3 amino acids: CASSEFGTGGSTNEKLFF. The CDR3 DNA reads TGTGCCAGCAGTGAATTTGGGACAGGGGGCTCAACTAATGAAAAACTGTTTTTT. Together with reference TRBV2 and TRBJ1-4, the CDR3 gives the full variable domain: EPEVTQTPSHQVTQMGQEVILRCVPISNHLYFYWYRQILGQKVEFLVSFYNNEISEKSEIFDDQFSVERPDGSNFTLKIRSTKLEDSAMYFCASSEFGTGGSTNEKLFFGSGTQLSVL.

The chain uses TRBV7-3 and TRBJ2-5, with 8 bases matching TRBD1. Germline V gives CDR1 SGHTA, CDR2 FQGTGA. This CDR3 region has 13 residues. V was pared by 3 bases and J by 5 bases, with 2 bases of the junction left unmatched. The CDR3 region has the DNA TGTGCCAGCAGCTTGGACAGGGCGGAGACCCAGTACTTC. Translated, it gives CASSLDRAETQYF.

The chain recombines TRBV6-5 with TRBJ2-1; 8 bases fit TRBD1. From germline, CDR1 is MNHEY and CDR2 SVGAGI. The length of the CDR3 is 14 residues. The ends lost 6 bases at V and 10 bases at J; junction bases unmatched: 11. This CDR3 is CASRRTGSMGEQFF. CDR3 bases: TGTGCCAGCAGGCGGACAGGGTCCATGGGGGAGCAGTTCTTC.

The rearrangement links TRBV9 to TRBJ2-1; 8 bases agree with TRBD2. The CDR3 sequence is 14 residues long. With V trimmed by 3 bases and J by 10 bases, 9 bases remained unmatched. From germline, CDR1 is SGDLS and CDR2 YYNGEE. This CDR3 is CASSDSGGAEEQFF. The CDR3 nucleotides read TGTGCCAGCAGCGATTCCGGGGGGGCTGAGGAGCAGTTCTTC.

The chain carries TRBV3-1 (or the pseudogene TRBV3-2) and TRBJ2-5, with unresolved D. Trimming stripped 4 bases from V and 3 bases from J, with 3 bases between. Germline lookup yields CDR1 LGHDT and CDR2 YNNKEL (reference sequence). CDR3 size: 11 residues. Here the CDR3 DNA reads TGTGCCAGCAGCCTCGAAGAGACCCAGTACTTC. Translated: CASSLEETQYF.

This clone was detected only once. The chain combines TRBV6-5 with TRBJ2-5; TRBD2 aligns across 7 bases. Trimming at V came to 6 bases and at J to 4 bases, leaving 2 bases not matched to a gene. Germline V gives CDR1 MNHEY, CDR2 SVGAGI. This CDR3 is built from 12 residues. CDR3 in amino acids: CASRLAGETQYF. The CDR3, as DNA: TGTGCCAGCAGGTTAGCGGGAGAGACCCAGTACTTC.

The genes are TRBV29-1 and TRBJ2-7; a weak D match, TRBD2 (6 bases). The CDR3 runs 12 residues. Germline lookup yields CDR1 SQVTM and CDR2 ANQGSEA. Trimming took off 2 bases at V and 5 bases at J, with 10 bases between the two ends. CDR3 sequence: CSVEKGGDEQYF. The CDR3 bases are TGCAGCGTTGAAAAGGGCGGGGACGAGCAGTACTTC.

The chain uses TRBV5-1 and TRBJ2-7; TRBD2 agrees at 8 bases. The CDR3 spans 13 residues. The J segment lost 4 bases and the V segment lost 4 bases, leaving 4 bases of the junction unmatched. CDR1 and CDR2 (germline): SGHRS, YFSETQ. The CDR3 DNA reads as TGCGCCAGCAGCCGTGGGACTAGATACGAGCAGTACTTC. Amino acid sequence: CASSRGTRYEQYF. Using reference TRBV5-1 and TRBJ2-7 for the parts outside the CDR3, the full variable domain is KAGVTQTPRYLIKTRGQQVTLSCSPISGHRSVSWYQQTPGQGLQFLFEYFSETQRNKGNFPGRFSGRQFSNSRSEMNVSTLELGDSALYLCASSRGTRYEQYFGPGTRLTVT.

The rearrangement joins TRBV24-1 to TRBJ2-1; 9 bases match TRBD2. The ends lost 1 base at V and 1 base at J; junction bases unmatched: 4. Germline V gene data show CDR1 as KGHDR and CDR2 as SFDVKD. The CDR3 loop spans 17 amino acids. The CDR3 protein is CATSDLDSGRSYNEQFF. Here the CDR3 DNA reads TGTGCCACCAGTGATTTAGATAGCGGGAGATCCTACAATGAGCAGTTCTTC.